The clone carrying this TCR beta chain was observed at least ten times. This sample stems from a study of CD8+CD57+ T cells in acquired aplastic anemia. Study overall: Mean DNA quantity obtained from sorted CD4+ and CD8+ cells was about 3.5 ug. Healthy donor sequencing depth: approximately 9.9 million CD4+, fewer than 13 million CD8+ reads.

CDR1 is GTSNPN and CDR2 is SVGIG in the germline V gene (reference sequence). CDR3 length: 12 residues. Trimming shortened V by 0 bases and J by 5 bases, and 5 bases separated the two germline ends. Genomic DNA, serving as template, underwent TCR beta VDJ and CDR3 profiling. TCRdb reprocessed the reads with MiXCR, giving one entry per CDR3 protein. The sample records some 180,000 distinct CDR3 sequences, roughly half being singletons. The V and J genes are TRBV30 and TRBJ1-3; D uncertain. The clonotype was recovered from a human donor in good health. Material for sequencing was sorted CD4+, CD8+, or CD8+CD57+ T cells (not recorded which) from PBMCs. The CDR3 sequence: CAWSVRRNTIYF. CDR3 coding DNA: TGTGCCTGGAGTGTACGAAGAAACACCATATATTTT.